The clone carrying this TCR beta chain has just a few counts. The antigen is undetermined. The sample comes from a study of T-cell memory formation after mild COVID-19. The CDR3 contains 15 residues. Between the trimmed V and J ends, which lost 4 bases and 6 bases, there was a span of 17 bases. Overall study results and limits: There were some responding clones in pre-infection memory, which suggested that cross-reactive memory had joined. CD4+ contracting clones lay mainly in CM and EM, CD8+ ones in EMRA. Later expanders leaned CD4+, whereas day 15 to 85 contracting clones were balanced CD4/CD8.

TCRdb re-analysed the 5' RACE reads in MiXCR, keeping a single row per CDR3 protein. The sample holds 560,000 or so distinct CDR3 sequences, 17% seen once. This chain connects TRBV12-3 or TRBV12-4 to TRBJ2-3; D possibly matches TRBD1 or TRBD2 (5 bases each). This TCR was recovered from an adult woman who had mild COVID-19 (a few samples of this study predate the infection). Cell type and time point are not known. The sample was PBMCs or a T cell subset sorted from them (not recorded which). Here the CDR3 reads CASSSRDQPGDTQYF. The CDR3 DNA follows: TGTGCCAGCAGTTCCCGGGACCAACCCGGGGATACGCAGTATTTT.